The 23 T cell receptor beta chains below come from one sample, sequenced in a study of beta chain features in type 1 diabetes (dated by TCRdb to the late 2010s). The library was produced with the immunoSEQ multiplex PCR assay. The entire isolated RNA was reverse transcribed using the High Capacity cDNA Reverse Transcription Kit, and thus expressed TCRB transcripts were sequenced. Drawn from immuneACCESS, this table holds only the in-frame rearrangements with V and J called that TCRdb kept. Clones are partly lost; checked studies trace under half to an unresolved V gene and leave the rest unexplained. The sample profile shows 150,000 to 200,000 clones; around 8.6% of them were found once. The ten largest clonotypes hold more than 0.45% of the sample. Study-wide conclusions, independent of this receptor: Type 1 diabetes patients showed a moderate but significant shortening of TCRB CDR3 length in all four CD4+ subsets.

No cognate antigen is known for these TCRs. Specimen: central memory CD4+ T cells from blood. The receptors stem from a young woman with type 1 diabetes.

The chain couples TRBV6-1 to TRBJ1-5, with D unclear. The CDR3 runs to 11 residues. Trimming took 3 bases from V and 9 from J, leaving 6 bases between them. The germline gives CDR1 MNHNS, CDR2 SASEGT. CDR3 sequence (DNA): TGTGCCAGCAGTGACCTTCTGCCCCAGCATTTT. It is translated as CASSDLLPQHF.

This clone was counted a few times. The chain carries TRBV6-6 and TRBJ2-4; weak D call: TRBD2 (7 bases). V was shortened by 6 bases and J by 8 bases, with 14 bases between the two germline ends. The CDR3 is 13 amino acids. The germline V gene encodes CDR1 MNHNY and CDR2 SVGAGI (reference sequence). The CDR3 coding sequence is TGTGCCAGCAGATTCGAGGGGGGGGACATTCAGTACTTC. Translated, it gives CASRFEGGDIQYF.

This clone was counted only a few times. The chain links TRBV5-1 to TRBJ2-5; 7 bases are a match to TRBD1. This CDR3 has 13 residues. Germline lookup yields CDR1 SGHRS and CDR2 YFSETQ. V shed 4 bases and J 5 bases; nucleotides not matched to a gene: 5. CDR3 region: CASSITGEETQYF. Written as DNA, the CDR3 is TGCGCCAGCAGCATAACAGGGGAGGAGACCCAGTACTTC.

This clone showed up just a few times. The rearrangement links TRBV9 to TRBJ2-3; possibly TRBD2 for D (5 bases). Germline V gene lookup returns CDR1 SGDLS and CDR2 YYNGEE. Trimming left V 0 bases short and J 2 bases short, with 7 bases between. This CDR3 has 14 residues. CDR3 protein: CASSVAAATDTQYF. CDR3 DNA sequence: TGTGCCAGCAGCGTAGCAGCGGCCACAGATACGCAGTATTTT.

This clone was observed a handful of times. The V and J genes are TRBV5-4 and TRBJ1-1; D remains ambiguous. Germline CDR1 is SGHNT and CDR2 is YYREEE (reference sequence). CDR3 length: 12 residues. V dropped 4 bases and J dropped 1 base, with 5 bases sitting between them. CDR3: CASSGRNTEAFF. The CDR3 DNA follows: TGTGCCAGCAGCGGGAGGAACACTGAAGCTTTCTTT.

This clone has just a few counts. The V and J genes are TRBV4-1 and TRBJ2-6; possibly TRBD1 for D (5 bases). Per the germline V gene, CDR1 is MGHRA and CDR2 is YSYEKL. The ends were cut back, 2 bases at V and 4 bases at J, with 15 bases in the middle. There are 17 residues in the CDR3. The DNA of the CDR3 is TGCGCCAGCAGCCAAACCCCCGCAGGGTCAGGGGCCAACGTCCTGACTTTC. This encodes CASSQTPAGSGANVLTF.

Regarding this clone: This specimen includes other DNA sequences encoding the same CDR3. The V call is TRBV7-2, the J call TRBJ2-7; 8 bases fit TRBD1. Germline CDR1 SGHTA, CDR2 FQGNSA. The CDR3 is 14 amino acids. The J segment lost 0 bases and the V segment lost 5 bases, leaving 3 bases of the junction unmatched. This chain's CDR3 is CASSTGTGSYEQYF. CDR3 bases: TGTGCCAGCAGCACCGGGACAGGCTCCTACGAGCAGTACTTC. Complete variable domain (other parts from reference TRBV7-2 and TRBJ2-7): GAGVSQSPSNKVTEKGKDVELRCDPISGHTALYWYRQSLGQGLEFLIYFQGNSAPDKSGLPSDRFSAERTGGSVSTLTIQRTQQEDSAVYLCASSTGTGSYEQYFGPGTRLTVT.

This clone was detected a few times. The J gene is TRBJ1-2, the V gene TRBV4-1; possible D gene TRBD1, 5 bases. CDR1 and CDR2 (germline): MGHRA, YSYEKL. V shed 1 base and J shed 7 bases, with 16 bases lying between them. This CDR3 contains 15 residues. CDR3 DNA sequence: TGCGCCAGCAGCCAAGGTACAGGCCAAAAGGGTGGCTACACCTTC. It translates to CASSQGTGQKGGYTF.

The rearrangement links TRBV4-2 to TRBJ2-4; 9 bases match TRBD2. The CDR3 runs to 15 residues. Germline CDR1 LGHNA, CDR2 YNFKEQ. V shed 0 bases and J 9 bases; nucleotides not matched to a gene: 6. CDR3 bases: TGTGCCAGCAGCCAAGATCCTAGCGGGAACGGCATTCAGTACTTC. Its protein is CASSQDPSGNGIQYF.

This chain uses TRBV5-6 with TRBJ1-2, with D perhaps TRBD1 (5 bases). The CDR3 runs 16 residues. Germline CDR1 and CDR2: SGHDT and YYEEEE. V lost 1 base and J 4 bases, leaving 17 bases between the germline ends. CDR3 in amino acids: CASSLRSNGRAYGYTF. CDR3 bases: TGTGCCAGCAGCTTGAGATCCAACGGCAGGGCCTATGGCTACACCTTC.

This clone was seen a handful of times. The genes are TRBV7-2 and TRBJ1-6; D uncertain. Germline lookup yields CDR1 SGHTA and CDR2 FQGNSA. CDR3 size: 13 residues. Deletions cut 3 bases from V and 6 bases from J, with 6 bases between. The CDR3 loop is CASSFSPNSPLHF. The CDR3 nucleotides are TGTGCCAGCAGCTTTAGCCCTAATTCACCCCTCCACTTT. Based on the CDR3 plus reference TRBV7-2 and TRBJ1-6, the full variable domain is GAGVSQSPSNKVTEKGKDVELRCDPISGHTALYWYRQSLGQGLEFLIYFQGNSAPDKSGLPSDRFSAERTGGSVSTLTIQRTQQEDSAVYLCASSFSPNSPLHFGNGTRLTVT.

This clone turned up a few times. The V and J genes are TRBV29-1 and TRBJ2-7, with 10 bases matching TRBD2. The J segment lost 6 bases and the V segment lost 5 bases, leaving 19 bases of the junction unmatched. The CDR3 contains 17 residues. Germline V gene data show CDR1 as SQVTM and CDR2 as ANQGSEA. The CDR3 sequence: CSVSFGAGGPSYSEQYF. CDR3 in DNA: TGCAGCGTTTCCTTCGGAGCGGGAGGGCCCTCTTACAGCGAGCAGTACTTC.

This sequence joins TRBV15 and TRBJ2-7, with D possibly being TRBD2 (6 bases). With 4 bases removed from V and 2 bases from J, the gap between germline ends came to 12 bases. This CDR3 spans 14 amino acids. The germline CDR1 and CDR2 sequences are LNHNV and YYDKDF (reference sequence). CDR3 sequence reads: CATSKGTPAYEQYF. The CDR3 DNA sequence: TGTGCCACCAGCAAGGGGACTCCAGCCTACGAGCAGTACTTC. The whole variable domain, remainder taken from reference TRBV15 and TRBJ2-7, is DAMVIQNPRYQVTQFGKPVTLSCSQTLNHNVMYWYQQKSSQAPKLLFHYYDKDFNNEADTPDNFQSRRPNTSFCFLDIRSPGLGDTAMYLCATSKGTPAYEQYFGPGTRLTVT.

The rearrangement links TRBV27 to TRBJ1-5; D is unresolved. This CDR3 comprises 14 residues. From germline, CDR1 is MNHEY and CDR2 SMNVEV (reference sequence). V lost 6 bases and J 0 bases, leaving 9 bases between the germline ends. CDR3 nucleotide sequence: TGTGCCAGCAGCGAATACTATAGCAATCAGCCCCAGCATTTT. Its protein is CASSEYYSNQPQHF.

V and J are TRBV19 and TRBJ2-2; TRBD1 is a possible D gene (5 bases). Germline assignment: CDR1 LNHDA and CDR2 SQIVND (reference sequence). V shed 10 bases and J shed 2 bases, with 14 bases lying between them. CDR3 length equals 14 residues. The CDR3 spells CATLGPLNTGELFF. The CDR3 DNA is TGTGCCACCCTGGGGCCTCTCAACACCGGGGAGCTGTTTTTT.

CDR3 protein: CASSLSGGTYNEQFF. The DNA of the CDR3 is TGTGCCAGCAGCTTGAGTGGGGGGACCTACAATGAGCAGTTCTTC. The rearrangement uses TRBV11-3 and TRBJ2-1; D is perhaps TRBD2 (6 bases). The CDR3 is 15 residues long. The V gene's germline CDR1 is SGHNT and CDR2 YENEEA. V shed 3 bases and J shed 2 bases, with 11 bases lying between them.

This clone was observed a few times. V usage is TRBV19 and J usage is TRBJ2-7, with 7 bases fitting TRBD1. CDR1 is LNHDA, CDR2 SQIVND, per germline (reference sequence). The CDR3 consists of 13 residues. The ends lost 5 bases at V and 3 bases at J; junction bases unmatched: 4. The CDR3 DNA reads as TGTGCCAGTAGTTCCTGGACAGGCTACGAGCAGTACTTC. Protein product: CASSSWTGYEQYF.

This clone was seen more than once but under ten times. CDR3 sequence reads: CAWRSSSYEQYF. CDR3 coding DNA: TGTGCCTGGAGATCGAGCTCCTACGAGCAGTACTTC. The J gene is TRBJ2-7, the V gene TRBV30; no firm D call. This CDR3 is 12 amino acids long. V gave up 3 bases and J gave up 0 bases, with 6 bases separating them. CDR1 is GTSNPN, CDR2 SVGIG, per germline (reference sequence).

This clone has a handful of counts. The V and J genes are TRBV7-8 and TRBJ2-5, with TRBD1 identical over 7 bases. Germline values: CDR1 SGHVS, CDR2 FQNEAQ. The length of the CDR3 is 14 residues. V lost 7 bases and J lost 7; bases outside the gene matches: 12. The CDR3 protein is CASTPQQGRGTQYF. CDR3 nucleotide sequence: TGTGCCAGCACCCCCCAACAGGGGCGTGGGACCCAGTACTTC.

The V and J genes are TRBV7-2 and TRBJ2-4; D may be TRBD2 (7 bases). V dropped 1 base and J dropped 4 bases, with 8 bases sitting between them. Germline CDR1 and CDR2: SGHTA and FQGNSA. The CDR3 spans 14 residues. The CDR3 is CASSLEGGKNIQYF. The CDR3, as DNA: TGTGCCAGCAGCTTAGAGGGGGGGAAAAACATTCAGTACTTC. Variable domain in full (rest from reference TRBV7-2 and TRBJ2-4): GAGVSQSPSNKVTEKGKDVELRCDPISGHTALYWYRQSLGQGLEFLIYFQGNSAPDKSGLPSDRFSAERTGGSVSTLTIQRTQQEDSAVYLCASSLEGGKNIQYFGAGTRLSVL.

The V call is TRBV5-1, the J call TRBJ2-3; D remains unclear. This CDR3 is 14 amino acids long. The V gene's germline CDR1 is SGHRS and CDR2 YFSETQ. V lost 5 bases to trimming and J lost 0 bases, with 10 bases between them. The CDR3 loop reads CASRSYASTDTQYF. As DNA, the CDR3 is TGCGCCAGCAGGAGTTATGCTAGCACAGATACGCAGTATTTT.

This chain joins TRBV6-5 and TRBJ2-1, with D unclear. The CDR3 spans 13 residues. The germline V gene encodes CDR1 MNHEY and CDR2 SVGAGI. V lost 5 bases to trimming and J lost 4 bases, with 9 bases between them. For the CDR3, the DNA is TGTGCCAGCAGTGAGAGCCGATACAATGAGCAGTTCTTC. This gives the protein CASSESRYNEQFF.

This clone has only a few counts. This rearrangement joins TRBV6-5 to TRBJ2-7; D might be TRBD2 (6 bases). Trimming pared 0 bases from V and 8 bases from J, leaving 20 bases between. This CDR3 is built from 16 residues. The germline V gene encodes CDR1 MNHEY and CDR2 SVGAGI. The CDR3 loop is CASSYSTRLGGSQQYF. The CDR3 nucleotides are TGTGCCAGCAGTTACTCGACTCGGTTGGGGGGTAGTCAGCAGTACTTC.